The present entry profiles one T cell receptor beta chain with its context. This clone was detected a few times. Its antigen is not yet known. Base qualities were left out, and no much larger clone turns up one base away. The data derive from a study of blood T cell repertoires in COVID-19 (dated by TCRdb to 2020 to 2021). In the study overall: Samples from collaborators originated in the United States, Italy and Spain and spanned both the acute and convalescent phases of COVID-19. The prospective study material was composed of cDNA or gDNA derived from T cells, B-cell-depleted T cells, or PBMCs. Subjects who had been exposed to COVID-19, were actively infected with it, or had recovered from it provided the deeply sampled blood TCRbeta repertoires that made up the dataset. A freely available public database, intended as a resource for researchers studying the immune response to SARS-CoV-2, is where the repertoires were released. Samples were obtained from the ongoing ImmuneRACE study (first 160 participants) and from 1,254 subjects provided by 6 global collaborators. A de-identified subject ID, COVID-19 status, age in years and sex were almost always included in the sample metadata. Where available, HLA class I and class II types were obtained from metadata supplied by the sample provider rather than from assay-based typing. Study-wide conclusions, independent of this receptor: How much clinical and demographic metadata was included differed by source and by participant, and the metadata was provided uncurated.

From its cysteine to its phenylalanine, the CDR3 spans 15 amino acids. Left in the record is the CDR3 DNA by itself, 45 bases read in frame from the first base. V is clipped by 8 bases and J by 10 bases, and the sequence between their germline boundaries is 21 bases long. Per the germline V gene, MDHEN is the CDR1 and SYDVKM is the CDR2. TCRbeta CDR3 regions were amplified from genomic DNA by means of the immunoSEQ Assay, a bias-controlled multiplex PCR. In the source study's methods: The number of nucleated cells in each sample was estimated from the amplification of reference gene primers within the assay. To quantify the absolute abundance of each unique TCRbeta CDR3 rearrangement, sequence reads were collapsed and filtered. For each sample, productive Simpson clonality was calculated as the square root of Simpson's diversity index over productive rearrangements. The clones in this table, taken by TCRdb from immuneACCESS, are in-frame only. Not every clone is retained; where verified, under half of the shortfall comes from an unresolved V gene, and the cause of the rest is unknown. The DNA was the basis for D and trimming; V, J and clone size are from that table. The sample table records 95,000 to 150,000 clones; around 80% of these occur just once. The ten largest account for 16% of the sample.

Each collaborating institution followed its own protocols to collect whole blood in K2EDTA tubes. Collaborator samples were shipped for TCRbeta analysis as frozen whole blood, isolated PBMCs, or DNA extracted from either sample type. The source is a man in his sixties with active or convalescent COVID-19. Sequencing was performed on peripheral blood. The chain joins TRBV28 to TRBJ1-6, with a weak D call of TRBD1 (6 bases match). The sequence in DNA is TGTGCCAGCTCTCGTCAGCAGGGGATCCGCTCACCCCTCCACTTT. This is translated as CASSRQQGIRSPLHF.